This is a list of T cell receptor beta chains from one sample in a study of blood T cell repertoires in COVID-19. Only in-frame clones appear in the TCRdb table, and some are missing; sequencing was by immunoSEQ multiplex PCR. The data contain about 200,000 clones, 85% to 90% of them singletons. Sample: peripheral blood. These receptors were collected from an older woman with acute or convalescent COVID-19. The CDR3 runs from the conserved cysteine through the conserved F or W. The D gene is left open where the match is weak. Clone size is given for some rows only: seen once, a few or many times, or a class if the clone is expanded.

>TRBV2|-|TRBJ2-7|TRBD2
TGTGCCAGCAGTGGGAGCGGGGGACTCTACGAGCAGTACTTC
CASSGSGGLYEQYF
>TRBV27|-|TRBJ2-7|TRBD2
TGTGCCACCAGACTAGCGGGAGTTGGTAAGCAGTACTTC
CATRLAGVGKQYF
>TRBV18|-|TRBJ1-5|TRBD1
TGTGCCAGCTCGGATACAGGGGACAATCAGCCCCAGCATTTT
CASSDTGDNQPQHF
>TRBV7-2|-|TRBJ2-2|-
TGTGCCAGCAGCTTTGGGAGTGTGGAGCTGTTTTTT
CASSFGSVELFF
>TRBV5-4|-|TRBJ2-6|-
TGTGCCAGCAGCTTCACTGGGGCCAACGTCCTGACTTTC
CASSFTGANVLTF
>TRBV5-1|-|TRBJ2-5|TRBD2
TGCGCCAGCAGCATCGAGCGGGGGGGCCTTCAGACCCAGTACTTC
CASSIERGGLQTQYF
>TRBV4-1|-|TRBJ2-5|TRBD1
TGCGCCAGCAGCCAGGGACAGGGGGTCCAAGAGACCCAGTACTTC
CASSQGQGVQETQYF
>TRBV6-5|-|TRBJ1-2|-
TGTGCCAGCAGCGTTACAGGGTTATACGGCTACACCTTC
CASSVTGLYGYTF
>TRBV11-2|-|TRBJ1-1|-
TGTGCCAGCAGCTTAATCACGGGGGGCACTGAAGCTTTCTTT
CASSLITGGTEAFF
>TRBV14|-|TRBJ1-3|-
TGTGCCAGCAGCCAGTCGGGAGTCGGAAACACCATATATTTT
CASSQSGVGNTIYF
>TRBV7-9|-|TRBJ2-3|TRBD2
TGTGCCAGCAGCCTAGGACTAGCGGGGGCCGATACGCAGTATTTT
CASSLGLAGADTQYF
>TRBV14|-|TRBJ1-5|-
TGTGCCAGCAGCCAAGACCGGGGACAGCCCCAGCATTTT
CASSQDRGQPQHF
>TRBV2|-|TRBJ1-4|TRBD1
TGTGCCAGCAGGGGACAGGGTTATGAAAAACTGTTTTTT
CASRGQGYEKLFF
>TRBV7-8|-|TRBJ1-5|-
TGTGCCAGCAGCTTACGTTTGGGCCAGCCCCAGCATTTT
CASSLRLGQPQHF
>TRBV14|-|TRBJ2-3|TRBD2
TGTGCCAGCAGCCTCCGGACTAGCGGGAGCACAGATACGCAGTATTTT
CASSLRTSGSTDTQYF
>TRBV4-3|-|TRBJ1-2|TRBD1
TGCGCCAGCAGCCTTACCGGGACAGGGGACTCTGGCTACACCTTC
CASSLTGTGDSGYTF
>TRBV24-1|once|TRBJ1-2|TRBD1
TGTGCCACCAGTGACCGACAGGGGGATGGCTACACCTTC
CATSDRQGDGYTF
>TRBV12-5|once|TRBJ2-7|-
TGTGCTAGTGGTTTGGTCTCTAGGGGGCTAGCGGGTGGCCTCGGGGAGCAGTACTTC
CASGLVSRGLAGGLGEQYF
>TRBV19|once|TRBJ2-7|TRBD2
TGTGCCAGTAGTATAGCCCCCACTAGCGGGAGGCGCAGCTCCTACGAGCAGTACTTC
CASSIAPTSGRRSSYEQYF
>TRBV5-4|-|TRBJ1-4|-
TGTGCCAGCAGCCGAAAAGAGGAAAAACTGTTTTTT
CASSRKEEKLFF
>TRBV4-1|-|TRBJ2-5|TRBD1
TGCGCCAGCAGCCAATCCGGGACAGGGGGGGAGACCCAGTACTTC
CASSQSGTGGETQYF
>TRBV6-4|-|TRBJ1-4|-
TGTGCCAGCAGTTCCCGACAGGTTGGAGAAAAACTGTTTTTT
CASSSRQVGEKLFF
>TRBV6-6|-|TRBJ2-7|TRBD2
TGTGCCAGCAGTCGGACTAGCGGGCCGGCCGTCGGCTACGAGCAGTACTTC
CASSRTSGPAVGYEQYF
>TRBV7-2|-|TRBJ2-4|-
TGTGCCAGCAGCTCAAACAGGGATGGAAACATTCAGTACTTC
CASSSNRDGNIQYF
>TRBV6-5|-|TRBJ1-1|TRBD1
TGTGCCACGGGGACAGGGTTGAACACTGAAGCTTTCTTT
CATGTGLNTEAFF
>TRBV7-2|-|TRBJ1-5|TRBD1
TGTGCCAGCAGCAGGGACAGGGCGGGCAATCAGCCCCAGCATTTT
CASSRDRAGNQPQHF
>TRBV12-3/TRBV12-4|few|TRBJ1-1|-
TGTGCCGGGGCGATATCCGGTGAAGCTTTCTTT
CAGAISGEAFF
>TRBV6-6|-|TRBJ2-1|TRBD2
TGTGCCAGCAGTCGTAGCGGGGGGCCCGCCAATGAGCAGTTCTTC
CASSRSGGPANEQFF
>TRBV21-1|-|TRBJ1-1|-
TGTGCCAGCAGCAAAAAAACAGGCTCTGGGAACACTGAAGCTTTCTTT
CASSKKTGSGNTEAFF
>TRBV2|-|TRBJ1-4|-
TGTGCCAGCTCCTTGGCGGGATCCCCCACTGCAACTAATGAAAAACTGTTTTTT
CASSLAGSPTATNEKLFF
>TRBV20-1|-|TRBJ2-1|TRBD2
TGCAGTGCTAGTGATAGCGGGAGGATGGATGAGCAGTTCTTC
CSASDSGRMDEQFF
>TRBV24-1|once|TRBJ1-1|TRBD1
TGTGCCACCAGTGACTCCGACAGGGCTGCTTTCTTT
CATSDSDRAAFF
>TRBV27|-|TRBJ2-1|TRBD2
TGTGCCAGCAGTTTAAGTCCTCCTCAATTAAGACTAGCGGGAGTTAATGAGCAGTTCTTC
CASSLSPPQLRLAGVNEQFF
>TRBV5-1|-|TRBJ1-6|-
TGCGCCAGCATGGAGACAGATAATTCACCCCTCCACTTT
CASMETDNSPLHF
>TRBV5-5|few|TRBJ1-5|TRBD1
TGTGCCAGCAGCTGGGGACAGCCAAATAGCAATCAGCCCCAGCATTTT
CASSWGQPNSNQPQHF
>TRBV2|-|TRBJ2-1|TRBD2
TGTGCCAGCAGTGGGACTAGCGGGAGGGCGGGGAATGAGCAGTTCTTC
CASSGTSGRAGNEQFF